One sample yielded the 20 T cell receptor beta chains listed below, sequenced in a study of OX40 agonist ivuxolimab in advanced cancers. The assay was immunoSEQ multiplex PCR, and TCRdb's table has in-frame clones only and misses some. The sample has 36,000 or so clones; around 80% are singletons. This sample comprised CD4+ or CD8+ T cells sorted from blood, obtained in a trial of the OX40 agonist ivuxolimab. Source of these receptors: an adult with an advanced solid tumor such as melanoma, head and neck, liver or kidney cancer.

The rearrangement links TRBV7-9 to TRBJ2-7; TRBD1 is a possible D gene (6 bases). The V end was cut by 1 base, the J end by 1 base, with 11 bases between. Germline V gene lookup returns CDR1 SEHNR and CDR2 FQNEAQ (reference sequence). The CDR3 is made up of 15 amino acids. CDR3 protein: CASSLEQGRSYEQYF. CDR3 DNA: TGTGCCAGCAGCTTAGAGCAGGGGCGATCCTACGAGCAGTACTTC.

This chain joins TRBV4-2 and TRBJ1-1; a possible D gene is TRBD1 (6 bases). V shed 3 bases and J shed 1 base, with 18 bases lying between them. CDR3 length: 17 amino acids. Germline CDR1 and CDR2: LGHNA and YNFKEQ. Written as DNA, the CDR3 is TGTGCCAGCAGCCAGATGGAGTTCGGGGGCCGGAACACTGAAGCTTTCTTT. Amino acids: CASSQMEFGGRNTEAFF.

The rearrangement joins TRBV28 to TRBJ1-2; TRBD1 matches at 7 bases. Per germline, CDR1 MDHEN and CDR2 SYDVKM. V was clipped by 2 bases and J by 7 bases; unmatched bases: 13. CDR3 length: 16 amino acids. CDR3 in DNA: TGTGCCAGCAGTTTAGATGGGACAGCGAGGGAGACTGGCTACACCTTC. This translates into CASSLDGTARETGYTF.

This clone was counted between two and nine times. V is TRBV4-2 and J is TRBJ1-2; D is uncertain. CDR1 is LGHNA and CDR2 is YNFKEQ in the germline V gene. CDR3 length equals 15 residues. Trimming pared 4 bases from V and 4 bases from J, leaving 16 bases between. The CDR3 nucleotides read TGTGCCAGCAGCCGCTCCGTCGGGGAAAGCTATGGCTACACCTTC. This codes for CASSRSVGESYGYTF.

The V call is TRBV10-3, the J call TRBJ1-2; the D gene is possibly TRBD1 (6 bases). Trimming removed 0 bases from V and 4 bases from J, with 12 bases in between. This CDR3 has 15 residues. Germline V gene lookup returns CDR1 ENHRY and CDR2 SYGVKD. The CDR3 DNA follows: TGTGCCATCAGTGAGTCGAGGGGGTACAGCTATGGCTACACCTTC. This translates into CAISESRGYSYGYTF.

CDR3 nucleotides: TGTGCCAGCAGCCCCACGCCGACTAACTATGGCTACACCTTC. Residues: CASSPTPTNYGYTF. The rearrangement joins TRBV7-9 to TRBJ1-2; D is uncertain. Trimming pared 5 bases from V and 0 bases from J, leaving 10 bases between. The CDR3 has 14 residues. Germline V gives CDR1 SEHNR, CDR2 FQNEAQ (reference sequence).

This clone has a handful of counts. V gene TRBV5-4 combines with J gene TRBJ2-3; D is uncertain. This CDR3 is 13 amino acids long. Germline-derived CDR1 and CDR2 are SGHNT and YYREEE (reference sequence). Trimming took off 2 bases at V and 4 bases at J, with 8 bases between the two ends. The CDR3 is CASSFRFSDTQYF. CDR3 DNA: TGTGCCAGCAGCTTCAGGTTCTCAGATACGCAGTATTTT.

The V and J genes are TRBV10-3 and TRBJ1-1, with D possibly matching TRBD1 (5 bases). The CDR3 runs to 11 residues. CDR1 and CDR2 from the germline V gene are ENHRY and SYGVKD. V was pared by 8 bases and J by 7 bases, with 11 bases between. CDR3 sequence reads: CAIYQGSEAFF. CDR3 DNA: TGTGCCATCTACCAGGGCAGTGAAGCTTTCTTT.

J is TRBJ1-4 and V is TRBV4-1, with TRBD1 as a possible D gene (6 bases). CDR1 is MGHRA, CDR2 YSYEKL, per germline. Trimming stripped 0 bases from V and 8 bases from J, with 16 bases between. There are 16 residues in the CDR3. The chain's CDR3 is CASSQESGGRREKLFF. For the CDR3, the DNA is TGCGCCAGCAGCCAAGAAAGTGGGGGGCGCAGGGAAAAACTGTTTTTT.

In DNA, the CDR3 is TGTGCCAGTAACCCTCAGGGCTTGGGCACTGAAGCTTTCTTT. Amino acids: CASNPQGLGTEAFF. The genes are TRBV19 and TRBJ1-1; TRBD1 is a possible D gene (5 bases). The CDR3 is 14 residues long. Germline loops: CDR1 LNHDA, CDR2 SQIVND (reference sequence). V was pared by 7 bases and J by 4 bases, with 16 bases between.

V is TRBV30 and J is TRBJ1-5; D is possibly TRBD1 (6 bases). Germline V gene data show CDR1 as GTSNPN and CDR2 as SVGIG (reference sequence). V was shortened by 0 bases and J by 4 bases, with 13 bases between the two germline ends. The length of the CDR3 is 15 residues. The CDR3 sequence: CAWSVLTGWNQPQHF. CDR3 DNA: TGTGCCTGGAGTGTACTAACAGGGTGGAATCAGCCCCAGCATTTT.

The rearrangement links TRBV27 to TRBJ2-7; 10 nucleotides agree with TRBD2. With V trimmed by 6 bases and J by 0 bases, 8 bases remained unmatched. The length of the CDR3 is 16 residues. Germline CDR1 reads MNHEY; CDR2 reads SMNVEV (reference sequence). Written as DNA, the CDR3 is TGTGCCAGCAGCTCCGAACTAGCGGGGAACTCCTACGAGCAGTACTTC. It is translated as CASSSELAGNSYEQYF.

The rearrangement links TRBV11-2 to TRBJ1-6; D unresolved. The germline CDR1 and CDR2 sequences are SGHAT and FQNNGV. The V end was cut by 3 bases, the J end by 5 bases, with 8 bases between. CDR3 length equals 14 residues. The CDR3 protein is CASSFWEDNSPLHF. CDR3 nucleotide sequence: TGTGCCAGCAGCTTCTGGGAAGATAATTCACCCCTCCACTTT.

The V gene is TRBV30, the J gene TRBJ1-2; tentatively, D is TRBD1 (5 bases). The CDR3 length is 12 residues. Trimming took off 3 bases at V and 7 bases at J, with 12 bases between the two ends. The germline V gene encodes CDR1 GTSNPN and CDR2 SVGIG (reference sequence). CDR3 in amino acids: CAWSFGALGYTF. Here the CDR3 DNA reads TGTGCCTGGAGCTTCGGGGCGCTTGGCTACACCTTC.

The genes are TRBV30 and TRBJ2-7; 12 nucleotides agree with TRBD1. CDR1 is GTSNPN, CDR2 SVGIG, per germline (reference sequence). This CDR3 spans 14 amino acids. V gave up 1 base and J gave up 7 bases; unmatched junction bases: 5. The CDR3 DNA is TGTGCCTGGAGTGCCGGGACAGGGGGCTATGAGCAGTACTTC. Residues: CAWSAGTGGYEQYF.

The CDR3 nucleotides read TGTGCCAGCTCCCGAGCCGATTATCAGCCCCAGCATTTT. This sequence encodes CASSRADYQPQHF. The chain couples TRBV18 to TRBJ1-5; no firm D call. V shed 6 bases and J shed 5 bases, with 11 bases lying between them. The CDR3 totals 13 residues. Germline V CDR1 and CDR2: KGHSH, LQKENI. The whole variable domain, remainder taken from reference TRBV18 and TRBJ1-5, is NAGVMQNPRHLVRRRGQEARLRCSPMKGHSHVYWYRQLPEEGLKFMVYLQKENIIDESGMPKERFSAEFPKEGPSILRIQQVVRGDSAAYFCASSRADYQPQHFGDGTRLSIL.

The chain uses TRBV4-1 and TRBJ1-5; possible D gene TRBD1, 5 bases. Germline V lookup: CDR1 MGHRA, CDR2 YSYEKL. CDR3 length equals 19 residues. V was clipped by 1 base and J by 0 bases, with 19 bases between them. This chain's CDR3 is CASSQGPRVGGYSNQPQHF. CDR3 DNA sequence: TGCGCCAGCAGCCAAGGGCCCAGGGTCGGGGGTTATAGCAATCAGCCCCAGCATTTT.

The rearrangement uses TRBV4-1 and TRBJ2-7, with 8 bases that match TRBD1. The CDR3 is 15 amino acids. In germline, CDR1 is MGHRA, CDR2 YSYEKL. J was trimmed by 7 bases and V by 1 base; bases with no gene match: 9. CDR3 in amino acids: CASSQGYQGAGEQYF. The CDR3 DNA is TGCGCCAGCAGCCAAGGATACCAGGGGGCGGGGGAGCAGTACTTC.

The genes are TRBV10-3 and TRBJ1-1; a weak D match, TRBD1 (5 bases). V was shortened by 3 bases and J by 0 bases, with 11 bases between the two germline ends. CDR3 length: 15 residues. Germline CDR1 and CDR2: ENHRY and SYGVKD. The CDR3 is CAISDLQDMNTEAFF. The CDR3 region has the DNA TGTGCCATCAGTGACCTACAGGACATGAACACTGAAGCTTTCTTT.

V and J are TRBV7-6 and TRBJ1-1, with a possible D match to TRBD1 (6 bases). Germline loops: CDR1 SGHVS, CDR2 FNYEAQ. CDR3 size: 16 residues. The V gene lost 1 base and the J gene lost 3 bases, with 15 bases spanning the gap. The CDR3 nucleotides read TGTGCCAGCAGCTTAGGCCACAACAGGGTGCACACTGAAGCTTTCTTT. Translating gives CASSLGHNRVHTEAFF.